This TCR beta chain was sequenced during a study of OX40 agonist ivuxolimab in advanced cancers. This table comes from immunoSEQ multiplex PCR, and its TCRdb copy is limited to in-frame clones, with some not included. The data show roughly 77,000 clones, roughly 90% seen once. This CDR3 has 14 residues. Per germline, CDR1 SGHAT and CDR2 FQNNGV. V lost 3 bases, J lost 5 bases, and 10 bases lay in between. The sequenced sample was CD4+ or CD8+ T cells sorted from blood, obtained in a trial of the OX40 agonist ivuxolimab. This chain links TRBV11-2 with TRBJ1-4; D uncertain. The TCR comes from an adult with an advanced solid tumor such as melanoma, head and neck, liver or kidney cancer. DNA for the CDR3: TGTGCCAGCAGCTTGCGCAGGCCCAATGAAAAACTGTTTTTT. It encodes CASSLRRPNEKLFF. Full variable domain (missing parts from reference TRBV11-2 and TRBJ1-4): EAGVAQSPRYKIIEKRQSVAFWCNPISGHATLYWYQQILGQGPKLLIQFQNNGVVDDSQLPKDRFSAERLKGVDSTLKIQPAKLEDSAVYLCASSLRRPNEKLFFGSGTQLSVL.